The 26 T cell receptor beta chains presented below share a single source sample, sequenced in a study of control samples from healthy donors and cancer patients. Clones were read by immunoSEQ multiplex PCR, and TCRdb kept only the in-frame ones, dropping some. The sample lists about 130,000 clones, around 90% occurring once. The sequenced material came from blood. The source is a man aged 35-49 years in good health.

The chain carries TRBV18 and TRBJ1-4; TRBD1 matches 9 bases. This CDR3 is 15 amino acids long. Unmatched junction bases numbered 5, after V lost 2 bases and J lost 7 bases. Germline CDR1 and CDR2: KGHSH and LQKENI. The CDR3 region has the DNA TGTGCCAGCTCACCAGGGACAGGGCTGGCTGAAAAACTGTTTTTT. The encoded protein is CASSPGTGLAEKLFF.

The chain couples TRBV5-5 to TRBJ2-3; TRBD2 might be the D (6 bases). Per the germline V gene, CDR1 is SGHKS and CDR2 is YYEKEE (reference sequence). Between the trimmed V and J ends, which lost 4 bases and 6 bases, there was a span of 24 bases. The CDR3 covers 17 residues. CDR3 bases: TGTGCCAGCAGCAAAGTTCCTGGGGGAGGTGAGGCGGATACGCAGTATTTT. Residues: CASSKVPGGGEADTQYF.

This clone occurred a few times. This sequence joins TRBV3-1 (or the pseudogene TRBV3-2) and TRBJ1-2, with D perhaps TRBD1 (6 bases). V dropped 7 bases and J dropped 3 bases, with 12 bases sitting between them. The CDR3 sequence is 13 residues long. Germline V gene data show CDR1 as LGHDT and CDR2 as YNNKEL (reference sequence). CDR3 region: CASTGSGDYGYTF. CDR3 bases: TGTGCCAGCACCGGTTCAGGGGACTATGGCTACACCTTC.

V gene TRBV21-1 combines with J gene TRBJ1-1. TRBV21-1 is listed as a pseudogene. This CDR3 comprises 18 residues. CDR3 in amino acids: CASSNRRGTAGKNTEAFF. The CDR3 DNA reads TGTGCCAGCAGCAATAGGCGGGGGACCGCCGGAAAGAACACTGAAGCTTTCTTT.

V usage is TRBV9 and J usage is TRBJ2-2; the D gene is possibly TRBD2 (6 bases). Trimming pared 7 bases from V and 3 bases from J, leaving 10 bases between. Germline V gene lookup returns CDR1 SGDLS and CDR2 YYNGEE. The CDR3 length is 13 residues. The CDR3 bases are TGTGCCAGCCGGTGGGGGGACACCGGGGAGCTGTTTTTT. Encoded protein: CASRWGDTGELFF.

The chain uses TRBV7-6 and TRBJ2-2; tentative D call: TRBD1 (5 bases). V was trimmed by 2 bases and J by 5 bases, leaving 6 bases between them. Germline V gene sequence: CDR1 SGHVS, CDR2 FNYEAQ. CDR3 length equals 13 residues. The CDR3 loop is CASSLRTTGELFF. In DNA form, the CDR3 reads TGTGCCAGCAGCTTACGGACAACCGGGGAGCTGTTTTTT.

This chain uses TRBV27 with TRBJ2-3, with 8 nucleotides matching TRBD2. The V gene's germline CDR1 is MNHEY and CDR2 SMNVEV (reference sequence). After removal of 4 bases from V and 5 bases from J, the junction contained 11 bases not matched to a gene. This CDR3 has 16 amino acids. The CDR3: CASSSHRWRGEDTQYF. The CDR3 DNA reads as TGTGCCAGCAGTTCACACCGATGGCGGGGGGAAGATACGCAGTATTTT.

The V gene is TRBV19, the J gene TRBJ1-3; possibly TRBD1 for D (5 bases). Germline assignment: CDR1 LNHDA and CDR2 SQIVND (reference sequence). The CDR3 spans 13 residues. Trimming pared 10 bases from V and 0 bases from J, leaving 10 bases between. The DNA for the CDR3 is TGTGCCACGGGGGGACTCTCTGGAAACACCATATATTTT. Its translation is CATGGLSGNTIYF.

V and J are TRBV21-1 and TRBJ2-5; no check of the table's D call, TRBD2, against the DNA was made. TRBV21-1 constitutes a pseudogene. The CDR3 covers 15 residues. CDR3 nucleotides: TGTGCCAGCAGCCCCACCTTCGGGGAGCAAGAGACCCAGTACTTC. Translation: CASSPTFGEQETQYF.

V gene TRBV29-1 combines with J gene TRBJ2-5, with TRBD1 as a possible D gene (6 bases). Trimming left V 4 bases short and J 2 bases short, with 8 bases between. The CDR3 loop spans 12 amino acids. CDR1 is SQVTM, CDR2 ANQGSEA, per germline. The CDR3 loop reads CSVARGQETQYF. The CDR3 region has the DNA TGCAGCGTTGCTAGGGGGCAAGAGACCCAGTACTTC.

CDR3 amino acids: CASSSDKSSYNEQFF. The CDR3 region has the DNA TGTGCCAGCTCTTCGGACAAGAGCTCCTACAATGAGCAGTTCTTC. The chain has TRBV18 and TRBJ2-1, with D tentatively TRBD1 (5 bases). CDR3 length: 15 residues. V was cut by 6 bases and J by 0 bases, with 12 bases left in between. Germline V gives CDR1 KGHSH, CDR2 LQKENI. The complete variable domain, with remaining parts taken from reference TRBV18 and TRBJ2-1, reads NAGVMQNPRHLVRRRGQEARLRCSPMKGHSHVYWYRQLPEEGLKFMVYLQKENIIDESGMPKERFSAEFPKEGPSILRIQQVVRGDSAAYFCASSSDKSSYNEQFFGPGTRLTVL.

The V call is TRBV23-1, the J call TRBJ2-5; weak D call: TRBD1 (6 bases). TRBV23-1 is an ORF; its function is uncertain. Trimming cost V 6 bases and J 2 bases, with 10 bases left between them. The CDR3 has 13 residues. The CDR3 DNA reads TGCGCCAGCAGGACAGGTGAACAAGAGACCCAGTACTTC. It specifies CASRTGEQETQYF.

The chain is built from TRBV18 and TRBJ2-2; D uncertain. CDR1 and CDR2 (germline): KGHSH, LQKENI. V was clipped by 3 bases and J by 4 bases, with 12 bases between them. CDR3 length: 15 residues. The CDR3 reads CASSPRSTVTGELFF. CDR3 coding DNA: TGTGCCAGCTCACCTCGGTCGACCGTCACCGGGGAGCTGTTTTTT.

This chain joins TRBV29-1 and TRBJ2-3; TRBD2 might be the D (7 bases). V gave up 3 bases and J gave up 1 base, with 17 bases separating them. This CDR3 is 16 amino acids long. Germline assignment: CDR1 SQVTM and CDR2 ANQGSEA. In nucleotides, the CDR3 is TGCAGCGTTGACCGGCTGGGCGGGGGCGGCACAGATACGCAGTATTTT. Translating gives CSVDRLGGGGTDTQYF.

V gene TRBV3-1 (or the pseudogene TRBV3-2) combines with J gene TRBJ1-3; 8 bases line up with TRBD1. Germline V CDR1 and CDR2: LGHDT, YNNKEL (reference sequence). J lost 4 bases, V lost 1 base, and 0 bases had no gene match. The CDR3 has 14 amino acids. CDR3 in DNA: TGTGCCAGCAGCCAAGGGGACAGGGGAAACACCATATATTTT. Amino acid sequence: CASSQGDRGNTIYF.

The chain employs TRBV10-2 and TRBJ1-1, with D possibly being TRBD1 (5 bases). Per germline, CDR1 WSHSY and CDR2 SAAADI. CDR3 length: 13 amino acids. Trimming shortened V by 4 bases and J by 11 bases, and 17 bases separated the two germline ends. The CDR3 nucleotides read TGCGCCAGCAGTGCCAGGGCGGGGGTTTACGCTTTCTTT. This gives the protein CASSARAGVYAFF.

The chain has TRBV7-8 and TRBJ2-7, with 8 bases matching TRBD2. This CDR3 comprises 18 residues. Germline V CDR1 and CDR2: SGHVS, FQNEAQ. V trimming: 0 bases; J trimming: 3 bases; junction bases outside the gene matches: 13. CDR3 bases: TGTGCCAGCAGCTTAGCCTCCTGGCGGGGGGCCGCATTCTACGAGCAGTACTTC. This gives the protein CASSLASWRGAAFYEQYF.

This clone appeared a few times. This chain joins TRBV4-2 and TRBJ2-7; D possibly matches TRBD1 or TRBD2 (5 bases each). The V end was cut by 1 base, the J end by 0 bases, with 7 bases between. Germline assignment: CDR1 LGHNA and CDR2 YNFKEQ. The CDR3 has 14 residues. CDR3 DNA sequence: TGTGCCAGCAGCCAAGCGGGGCCCTCCTACGAGCAGTACTTC. Its translation is CASSQAGPSYEQYF.

The chain links TRBV18 to TRBJ1-1; D is uncertain. V dropped 1 base and J dropped 6 bases, with 18 bases sitting between them. The CDR3 runs 16 residues. Per the germline V gene, CDR1 is KGHSH and CDR2 is LQKENI. Here the CDR3 reads CASSPRKERRVAEAFF. CDR3 nucleotides: TGTGCCAGCTCACCACGAAAGGAGAGAAGGGTTGCTGAAGCTTTCTTT.

The chain links TRBV5-1 to TRBJ2-3; 10 nucleotides line up with TRBD2. The CDR3 has 19 residues. The trim removed 0 bases at V and 2 bases at J, leaving 12 bases unmatched. Germline V gives CDR1 SGHRS, CDR2 YFSETQ. The CDR3, as DNA: TGCGCCAGCAGCTTGGGATTAGCGGGGGGCCCTTTTTACACAGATACGCAGTATTTT. This encodes CASSLGLAGGPFYTDTQYF.

A single count supports this clone. Other nucleotide sequences from this sample produce the same CDR3. The CDR3 DNA reads TGTGCCAGCAGCCAAGCAGGGTCCTATGGCTACACCTTC. Translation: CASSQAGSYGYTF. This rearrangement joins TRBV3-1 (or the pseudogene TRBV3-2) to TRBJ1-2, with TRBD1 as a possible D gene (5 bases). This CDR3 spans 13 amino acids. Trimming stripped 1 base from V and 4 bases from J, with 7 bases between. CDR1 is LGHDT and CDR2 is YNNKEL in the germline V gene (reference sequence).

Points on this clone: At one boundary the junction diverges from the germline segment, which might be a read error. Other DNA sequences in the sample encode the same CDR3. The chain is built from TRBV25-1 and TRBJ1-6; maybe TRBD1 (6 bases). This CDR3 is built from 15 residues. The germline gives CDR1 MGHDK, CDR2 SYGVNS. CDR3 amino acids: CASSPNAQGNSPLHF. CDR3 nucleotide sequence: TGTGCCAGCAGTCCTAATGCCCAGGGGAATTCGCCCCTCCACTTT.

The chain carries TRBV28 and TRBJ1-4, with 7 bases matching TRBD1. The germline V gene encodes CDR1 MDHEN and CDR2 SYDVKM. The CDR3 runs 13 residues. Trimming at V came to 8 bases and at J to 7 bases, leaving 7 bases not matched to a gene. The CDR3 DNA is TGTGCCAGCCTAGGGGGCGGGGGTGAAAAACTGTTTTTT. Translating it yields CASLGGGGEKLFF.

The genes are TRBV9 and TRBJ1-6; D possibly corresponds to TRBD1 (5 bases). V lost 3 bases to trimming and J lost 7 bases, with 11 bases between them. Germline CDR1 is SGDLS and CDR2 is YYNGEE. There are 14 residues in the CDR3. CDR3 protein: CASSGGVSNSPLHF. DNA of the CDR3: TGTGCCAGCAGCGGAGGGGTGAGCAATTCACCCCTCCACTTT.

Of note for this clone: In the same sample, other DNA sequences code for this CDR3. The CDR3 bases are TGTGCCAGCAGCTACCCTGGGGGCCATGGCTACACCTTC. Translating it yields CASSYPGGHGYTF. The V call is TRBV6-5, the J call TRBJ1-2; a weak D match, TRBD1 (6 bases). Germline V gene sequence: CDR1 MNHEY, CDR2 SVGAGI. The CDR3 sequence is 13 residues long. Trimming took 6 bases from V and 6 from J, leaving 14 bases between them.

The rearrangement uses TRBV12-3 or TRBV12-4 and TRBJ2-2; D not resolved. This CDR3 is built from 12 residues. V lost 3 bases and J lost 6, with 5 bases in between. Here the CDR3 reads CASSFLAGELFF. The CDR3 DNA is TGTGCCAGCAGTTTTCTGGCCGGGGAGCTGTTTTTT.